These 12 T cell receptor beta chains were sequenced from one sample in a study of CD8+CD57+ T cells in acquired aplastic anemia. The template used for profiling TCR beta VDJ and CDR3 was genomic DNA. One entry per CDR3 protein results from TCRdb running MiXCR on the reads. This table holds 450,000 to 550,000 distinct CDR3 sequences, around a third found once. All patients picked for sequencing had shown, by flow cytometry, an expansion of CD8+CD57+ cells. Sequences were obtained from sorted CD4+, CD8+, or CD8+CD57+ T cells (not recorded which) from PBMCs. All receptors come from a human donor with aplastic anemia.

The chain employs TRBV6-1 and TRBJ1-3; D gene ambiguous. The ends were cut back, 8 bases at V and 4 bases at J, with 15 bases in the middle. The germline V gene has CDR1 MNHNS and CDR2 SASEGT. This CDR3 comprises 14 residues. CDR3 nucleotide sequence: TGTGCCAGCGGGAGCTGGAGGTGCGGAAACACCATATATTTT. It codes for CASGSWRCGNTIYF.

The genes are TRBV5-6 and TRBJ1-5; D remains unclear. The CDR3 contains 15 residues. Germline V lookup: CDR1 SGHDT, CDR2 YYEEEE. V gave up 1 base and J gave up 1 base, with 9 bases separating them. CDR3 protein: CASSLSRRSNQPQHF. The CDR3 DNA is TGTGCCAGCAGCTTGTCCCGACGGAGCAATCAGCCCCAGCATTTT.

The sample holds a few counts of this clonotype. Here the CDR3 DNA reads TGTGCCAGCAGTCCCCCTAGTTCGTGGTACAGTTCCTACGAGCAGTACTTC. Its protein product is CASSPPSSWYSSYEQYF. The rearrangement uses TRBV28 and TRBJ2-7; no clear D gene. The V gene lost 5 bases and the J gene lost 1 base, with 21 bases spanning the gap. The CDR3 spans 17 residues. In germline, CDR1 is MDHEN, CDR2 SYDVKM. Full variable domain (outside the CDR3, taken from reference TRBV28 and TRBJ2-7): DVKVTQSSRYLVKRTGEKVFLECVQDMDHENMFWYRQDPGLGLRLIYFSYDVKMKEKGDIPEGYSVSREKKERFSLILESASTNQTSMYLCASSPPSSWYSSYEQYFGPGTRLTVT.

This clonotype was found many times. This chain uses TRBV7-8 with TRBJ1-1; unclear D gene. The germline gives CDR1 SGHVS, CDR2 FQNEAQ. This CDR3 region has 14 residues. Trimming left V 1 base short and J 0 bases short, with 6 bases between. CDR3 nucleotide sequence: TGTGCCAGCAGCTTAGGAGAGGTGAACACTGAAGCTTTCTTT. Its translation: CASSLGEVNTEAFF.

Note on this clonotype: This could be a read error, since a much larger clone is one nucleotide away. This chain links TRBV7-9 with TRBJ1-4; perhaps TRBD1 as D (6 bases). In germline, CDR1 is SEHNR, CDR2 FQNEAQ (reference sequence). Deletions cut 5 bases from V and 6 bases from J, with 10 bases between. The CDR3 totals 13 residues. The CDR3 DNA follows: TGTGCCAGCAGCCCAGGGGTCTATGAAAAACTGTTTTTT. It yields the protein CASSPGVYEKLFF.

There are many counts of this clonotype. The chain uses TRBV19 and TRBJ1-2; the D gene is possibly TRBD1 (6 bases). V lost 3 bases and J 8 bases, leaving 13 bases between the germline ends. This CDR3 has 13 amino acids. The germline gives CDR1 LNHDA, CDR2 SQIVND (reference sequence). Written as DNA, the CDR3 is TGTGCCAGTAGTATTGTCAGGGGAGAGGGCTACACCTTC. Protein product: CASSIVRGEGYTF.

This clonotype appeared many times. The CDR3: CASSYPPGPQHF. CDR3 sequence (DNA): TGTGCCAGCAGCTATCCCCCTGGGCCCCAGCATTTT. This chain links TRBV7-9 with TRBJ1-5; D gene ambiguous. V lost 4 bases to trimming and J lost 9 bases, with 10 bases between them. This CDR3 is built from 12 residues. Per the germline V gene, CDR1 is SEHNR and CDR2 is FQNEAQ (reference sequence).

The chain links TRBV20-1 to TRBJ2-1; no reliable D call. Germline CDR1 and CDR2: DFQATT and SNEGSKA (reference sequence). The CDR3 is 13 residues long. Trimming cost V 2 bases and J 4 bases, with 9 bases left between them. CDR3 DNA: TGCAGTGCTAGAATGGACCCATACAATGAGCAGTTCTTC. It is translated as CSARMDPYNEQFF.

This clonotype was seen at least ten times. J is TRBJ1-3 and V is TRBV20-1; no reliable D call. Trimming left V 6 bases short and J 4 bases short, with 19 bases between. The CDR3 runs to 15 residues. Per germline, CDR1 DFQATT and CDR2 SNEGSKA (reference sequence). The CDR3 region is CSARETVRRGNTIYF. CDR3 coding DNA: TGCAGTGCCCGAGAGACGGTCAGAAGAGGAAACACCATATATTTT.

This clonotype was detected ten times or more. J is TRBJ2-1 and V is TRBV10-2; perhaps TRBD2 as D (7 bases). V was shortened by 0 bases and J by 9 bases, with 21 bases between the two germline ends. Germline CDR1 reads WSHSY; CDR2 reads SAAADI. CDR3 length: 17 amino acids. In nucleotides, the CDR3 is TGCGCCAGCAGTGAGTCGAACAGGGCTAGCGGAGTGGGTGAGCAGTTCTTC. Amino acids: CASSESNRASGVGEQFF.

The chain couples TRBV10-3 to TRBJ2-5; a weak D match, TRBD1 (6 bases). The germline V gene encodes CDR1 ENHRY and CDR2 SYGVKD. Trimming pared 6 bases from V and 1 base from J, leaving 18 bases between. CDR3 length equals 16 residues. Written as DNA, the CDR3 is TGTGCCATCAGGGGGGATCTAAAGGACAGCCAAGAGACCCAGTACTTC. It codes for CAIRGDLKDSQETQYF.

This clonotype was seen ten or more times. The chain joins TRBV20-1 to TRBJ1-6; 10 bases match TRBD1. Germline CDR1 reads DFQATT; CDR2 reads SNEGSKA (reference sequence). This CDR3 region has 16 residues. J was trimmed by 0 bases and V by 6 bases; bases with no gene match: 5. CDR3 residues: CSARRTGGSYNSPLHF. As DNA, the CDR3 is TGCAGTGCAAGGCGGACAGGGGGCTCCTATAATTCACCCCTCCACTTT.